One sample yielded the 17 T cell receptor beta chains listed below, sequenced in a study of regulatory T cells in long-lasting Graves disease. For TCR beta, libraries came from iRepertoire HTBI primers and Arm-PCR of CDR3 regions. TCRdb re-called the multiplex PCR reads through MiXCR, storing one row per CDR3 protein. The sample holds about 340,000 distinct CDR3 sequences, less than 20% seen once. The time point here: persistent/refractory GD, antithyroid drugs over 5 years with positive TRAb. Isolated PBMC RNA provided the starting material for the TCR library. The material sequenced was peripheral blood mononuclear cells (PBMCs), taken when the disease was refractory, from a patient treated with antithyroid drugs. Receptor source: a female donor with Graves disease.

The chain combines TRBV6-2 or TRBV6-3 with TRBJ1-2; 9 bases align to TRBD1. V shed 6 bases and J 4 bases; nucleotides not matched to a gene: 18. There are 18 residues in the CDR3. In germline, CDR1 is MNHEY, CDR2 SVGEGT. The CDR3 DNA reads TGTGCCAGCAGCAACCCCCCGGGACAGGGAAAGGGGAGCTATGGCTACACCTTC. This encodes CASSNPPGQGKGSYGYTF.

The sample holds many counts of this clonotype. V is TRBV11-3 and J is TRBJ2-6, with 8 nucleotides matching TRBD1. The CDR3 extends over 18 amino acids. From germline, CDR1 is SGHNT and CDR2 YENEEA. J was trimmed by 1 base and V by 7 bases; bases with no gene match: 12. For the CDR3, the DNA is TGTGCCAGCACCCAGTCAGGGGGCGCACAATCTGGGGCCAACGTCCTGACTTTC. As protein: CASTQSGGAQSGANVLTF.

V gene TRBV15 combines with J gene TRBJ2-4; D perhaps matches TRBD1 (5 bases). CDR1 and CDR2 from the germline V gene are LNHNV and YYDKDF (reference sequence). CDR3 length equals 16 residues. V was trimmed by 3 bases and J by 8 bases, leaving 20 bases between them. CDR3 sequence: CATSSAPRGRADIQYF. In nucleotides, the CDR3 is TGTGCCACCAGCAGTGCGCCAAGGGGAAGGGCGGACATTCAGTACTTC.

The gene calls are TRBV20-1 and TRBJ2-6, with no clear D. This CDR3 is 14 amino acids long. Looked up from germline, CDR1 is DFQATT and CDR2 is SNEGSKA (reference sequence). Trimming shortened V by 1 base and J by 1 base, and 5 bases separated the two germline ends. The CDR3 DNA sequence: TGCAGTGCTAGAGGGGCGTCTGGGGCCAACGTCCTGACTTTC. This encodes CSARGASGANVLTF.

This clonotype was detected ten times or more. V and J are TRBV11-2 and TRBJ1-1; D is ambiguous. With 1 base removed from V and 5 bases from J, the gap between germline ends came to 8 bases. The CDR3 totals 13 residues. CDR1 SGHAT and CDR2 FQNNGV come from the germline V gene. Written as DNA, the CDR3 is TGTGCCAGCAGCTTAGTTTCTGATACTGAAGCTTTCTTT. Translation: CASSLVSDTEAFF.

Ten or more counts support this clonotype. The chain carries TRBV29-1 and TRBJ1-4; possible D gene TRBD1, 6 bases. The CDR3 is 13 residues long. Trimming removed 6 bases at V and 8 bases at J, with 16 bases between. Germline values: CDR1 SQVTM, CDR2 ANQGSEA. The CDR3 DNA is TGCAGCGTCTCCGTCGGGAGGGGGGAAAAACTGTTTTTT. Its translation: CSVSVGRGEKLFF.

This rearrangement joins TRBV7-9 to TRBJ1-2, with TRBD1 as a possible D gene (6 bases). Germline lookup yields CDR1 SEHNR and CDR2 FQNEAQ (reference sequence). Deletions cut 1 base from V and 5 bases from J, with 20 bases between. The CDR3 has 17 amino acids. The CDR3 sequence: CASSLVGAGHQGYGYTF. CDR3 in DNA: TGTGCCAGCAGCTTAGTAGGTGCGGGCCACCAGGGGTATGGCTACACCTTC.

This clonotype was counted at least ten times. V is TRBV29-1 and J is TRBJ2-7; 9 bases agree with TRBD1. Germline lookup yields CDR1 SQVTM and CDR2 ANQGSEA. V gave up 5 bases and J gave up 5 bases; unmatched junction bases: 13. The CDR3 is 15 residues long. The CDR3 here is CSVRPGTGWWDEQYF. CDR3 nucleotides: TGCAGCGTTCGTCCCGGGACAGGGTGGTGGGACGAGCAGTACTTC.

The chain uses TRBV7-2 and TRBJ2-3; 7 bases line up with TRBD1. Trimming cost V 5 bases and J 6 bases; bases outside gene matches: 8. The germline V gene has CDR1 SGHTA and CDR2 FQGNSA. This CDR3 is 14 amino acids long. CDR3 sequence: CASSLDRATDTQYF. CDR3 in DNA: TGTGCCAGCAGCCTCGACAGGGCGACGGATACGCAGTATTTT. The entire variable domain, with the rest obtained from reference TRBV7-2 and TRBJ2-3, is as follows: GAGVSQSPSNKVTEKGKDVELRCDPISGHTALYWYRQSLGQGLEFLIYFQGNSAPDKSGLPSDRFSAERTGGSVSTLTIQRTQQEDSAVYLCASSLDRATDTQYFGPGTRLTVL.

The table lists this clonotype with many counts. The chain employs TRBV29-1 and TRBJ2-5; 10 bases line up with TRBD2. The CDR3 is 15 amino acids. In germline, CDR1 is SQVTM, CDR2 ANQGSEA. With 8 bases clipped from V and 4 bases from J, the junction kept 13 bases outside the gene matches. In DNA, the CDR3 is TGCAGCTCCGGTCAGAGCGGGGGGGCCTTAGAGACCCAGTACTTC. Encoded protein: CSSGQSGGALETQYF. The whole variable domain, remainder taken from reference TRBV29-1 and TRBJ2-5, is SAVISQKPSRDICQRGTSLTIQCQVDSQVTMMFWYRQQPGQSLTLIATANQGSEATYESGFVIDKFPISRPNLTFSTLTVSNMSPEDSSIYLCSSGQSGGALETQYFGPGTRLLVL.

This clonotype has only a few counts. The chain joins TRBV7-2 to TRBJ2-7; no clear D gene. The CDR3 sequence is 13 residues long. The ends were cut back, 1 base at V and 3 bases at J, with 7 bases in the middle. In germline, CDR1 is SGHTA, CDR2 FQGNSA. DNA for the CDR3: TGTGCCAGCAGCTTAGGACTCTTCTACGAGCAGTACTTC. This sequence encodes CASSLGLFYEQYF.

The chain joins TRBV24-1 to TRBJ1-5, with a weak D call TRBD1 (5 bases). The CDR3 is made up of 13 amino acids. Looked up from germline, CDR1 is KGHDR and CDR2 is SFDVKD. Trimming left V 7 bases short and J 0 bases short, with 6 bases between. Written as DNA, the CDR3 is TGTGCCACCAGGCAGGGTAGCAATCAGCCCCAGCATTTT. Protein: CATRQGSNQPQHF.

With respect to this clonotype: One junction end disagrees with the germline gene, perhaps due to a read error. CDR3 in amino acids: CASSLDRYQPRHF. The CDR3 DNA reads as TGTGCCAGCAGCCTTGACAGATATCAGCCCCGGCATTTT. V usage is TRBV3-1 and J usage is TRBJ1-5, with D maybe TRBD1 (5 bases). This CDR3 spans 13 amino acids. Germline-derived CDR1 and CDR2 are LGHDT and YNNKEL (reference sequence).

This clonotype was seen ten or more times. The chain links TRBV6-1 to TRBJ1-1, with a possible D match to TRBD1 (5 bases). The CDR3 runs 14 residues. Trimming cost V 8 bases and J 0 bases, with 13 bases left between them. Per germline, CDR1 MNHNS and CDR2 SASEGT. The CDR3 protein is CASSEGELNTEAFF. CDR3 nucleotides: TGTGCCAGCTCTGAAGGGGAGTTGAACACTGAAGCTTTCTTT.

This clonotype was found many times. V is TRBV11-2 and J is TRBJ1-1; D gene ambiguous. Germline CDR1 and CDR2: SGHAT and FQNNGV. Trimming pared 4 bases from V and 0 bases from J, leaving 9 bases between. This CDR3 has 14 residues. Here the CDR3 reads CASSSRGLNTEAFF. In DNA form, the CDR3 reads TGTGCCAGCAGCTCACGGGGTTTGAACACTGAAGCTTTCTTT.

CDR3 nucleotide sequence: TGTGCCAGCAGCCAAGATTCCAGGGGCACTGAAGCTTTCTTT. Translation gives CASSQDSRGTEAFF. The genes are TRBV3-2 and TRBJ1-1; the table's TRBD1 call for D was not verified on the DNA. TRBV3-2 is deemed a pseudogene. The CDR3 length is 14 residues.

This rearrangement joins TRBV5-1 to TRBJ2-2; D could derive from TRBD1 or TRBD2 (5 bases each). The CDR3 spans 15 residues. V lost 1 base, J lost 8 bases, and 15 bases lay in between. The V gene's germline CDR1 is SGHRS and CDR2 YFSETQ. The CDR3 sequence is CASSLSGAVGGELFF. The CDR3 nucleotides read TGCGCCAGCAGCTTGTCCGGGGCGGTCGGTGGGGAGCTGTTTTTT.